This T cell receptor (beta chain) was documented in a study of T cells in Graves' hyperthyroidism and ophthalmopathy. Study results and limitations: Expanded thyroid clonotypes (above 0.001) were mostly also found in blood. Stable hyperthyroidism was told apart from ophthalmopathy by a model built on 13 V-J features.

The TCR beta CDR3 regions underwent amplification using RNA transcripts as the source. First-round RT-PCR with HTBI primers amplified the TCR CDR3 region. TCRdb independently ran MiXCR on the multiplex PCR reads; one entry per CDR3 protein. The sample records around 620,000 distinct CDR3 sequences, under 20% being singletons. The CDR3 has 13 residues. Germline CDR1 and CDR2: MDHEN and SYDVKM. V lost 6 bases and J 8 bases, leaving 13 bases between the germline ends. The sample holds a few counts of this clonotype. Its specificity is not known. Across 18 months, stable Graves' hyperthyroidism was marked by no progression to ophthalmopathy. Patients aged 18 to 65 had newly diagnosed hyperthyroidism lasting under 2 months.

This receptor was obtained from a woman in her thirties with Graves' hyperthyroidism. The rearrangement uses TRBV28 and TRBJ1-4; D is possibly TRBD1 (5 bases). The specimen sequenced was blood. The CDR3 DNA reads TGTGCCAGCAGGGGACTTCAACCGGAAAAACTGTTTTTT. This codes for CASRGLQPEKLFF. Using reference TRBV28 and TRBJ1-4 for the parts outside the CDR3, the full variable domain is DVKVTQSSRYLVKRTGEKVFLECVQDMDHENMFWYRQDPGLGLRLIYFSYDVKMKEKGDIPEGYSVSREKKERFSLILESASTNQTSMYLCASRGLQPEKLFFGSGTQLSVL.